Described below is a single T cell receptor beta chain sequence and its context. Its antigen is still unknown. One base away there is no much larger clone; base qualities are not given. The CDR3 holds 14 amino acids from the cysteine to the phenylalanine. Only the CDR3 region is kept as DNA, spanning 42 bases read in frame from base 1. The germline V gene encodes CDR1 SNHLY and CDR2 FYNNEI. V lost 8 bases and J lost 5 bases; the stretch between them is 16 bases long. This sample is part of a study of CD8 T cells in Susac syndrome (dated 2019 in TCRdb). Describing the broader study: Whether CD8+ T cell activation and differentiation in Susac syndrome was antigen driven was tested using repertoire sequencing. CD8+ T cell repertoire clonality was compared between about 12 healthy donors, approximately 14 Susac syndrome patients and roughly 15 multiple sclerosis patients. What the work shows at the level of the full study, not this receptor alone: The number of individuals in the TCR sequencing and HLA analysis was recognized as being relatively small.

High-throughput TCR beta sequencing profiled peripheral blood CD8+ and CD4+ T cells from healthy donors, Susac syndrome patients and multiple sclerosis patients. Healthy donors were included as age- and sex-matched controls. CD8+ TEMRA cells were enriched by FACS, while bulk CD8+ and CD4+ T cells were purified by magnetic negative isolation. Blood was drawn into EDTA tubes, processed within 24 hours, and PBMCs were isolated by density gradient centrifugation. PBMCs intended for TCR sequencing were cryopreserved in liquid nitrogen and thawed later in a water bath at 37 degrees C. Purity of sorted or isolated CD4+, CD8+ and CD8+ TEMRA cells was at least 90%. RNA was extracted with the RNeasy kit and about 0.45 to 1 ug was reverse transcribed using random hexamers. The immunoSEQ multiplex PCR assay, covering 54 Vbeta and 13 Jbeta segments, was used to amplify TCR beta CDR3 regions. To correct PCR amplification bias, a synthetic template baseline was used for both primer optimization and computational correction. On the study's bioinformatics: Reads were annotated to V, D and J genes per IMGT and analyzed with immunoSEQ Analyzer, keeping only productive sequences. Clonality was calculated as one minus the Shannon entropy normalized by log2 of the number of productive unique sequences. For each patient and control, public and private clones were evaluated among the 100 most prevalent clones. Susac-specific clones were defined as absent from healthy and MS cohorts, around 980 published viral clones and other ImmuneACCESS disease sequences. Using fastp at Q25 and MiXCR, TCRdb reprocessed the public reads and kept productive beta chains. Rows matching on CDR3 protein sequence are summarized as one entry with the most common DNA and genes. The V and J calls and clone size are TCRdb's, not the authors'. For this sample there are 53,000 or so distinct CDR3 sequences; 93% appear just once. 0.5% to 0.55% of the sample goes to the ten largest clones.

Recombination linked TRBV2 to TRBJ2-1, with TRBD2 perhaps the D gene, on 5 matching bases. This receptor was taken from a human donor in good health. Material for sequencing was CD8+ T cells from PBMCs. Here the CDR3 is given as CASPHGSVHNEQFF. The sequenced DNA is TGTGCCAGCCCCCATGGTAGCGTCCACAATGAGCAGTTCTTC.